Below, 2 T cell receptor beta chains from the same sample are listed, as sequenced in a study of blood T cell repertoires in COVID-19. Measured with immunoSEQ multiplex PCR; TCRdb has only the in-frame clones, and not every one. This table holds roughly 160,000 clones, approximately 86% found once. Input material: peripheral blood. The receptors here all came from a man aged 60 to 75 with acute or convalescent COVID-19.

The rearrangement links TRBV3-1 (or the pseudogene TRBV3-2) to TRBJ2-1, with 8 bases that match TRBD1. V lost 0 bases and J lost 4; bases outside the gene matches: 5. The length of the CDR3 is 16 residues. Germline V gene sequence: CDR1 LGHDT, CDR2 YNNKEL (reference sequence). CDR3 sequence reads: CASSQDQGAWYNEQFF. In DNA, the CDR3 is TGTGCCAGCAGCCAAGACCAGGGGGCGTGGTACAATGAGCAGTTCTTC.

This clone was picked up a small number of times. The chain has TRBV2 and TRBJ2-7; tentative D call: TRBD2 (6 bases). Trimming stripped 6 bases from V and 2 bases from J, with 8 bases between. CDR3 length: 12 amino acids. Germline loops: CDR1 SNHLY, CDR2 FYNNEI. The CDR3 nucleotides are TGTGCCAGCAGCCGGGAGACCTACGAGCAGTACTTC. Its protein is CASSRETYEQYF.